The present T cell receptor (beta chain) was sequenced within a study of spatial heterogeneity in lung cancer. The study tagged each TCR cDNA molecule with a unique molecular identifier. From the 5' RACE reads, TCRdb called clonotypes with MiXCR, one entry per CDR3 protein. This table has fewer than 6,500 distinct CDR3 sequences, about 12% appearing once. Germline CDR1 reads SGHKS; CDR2 reads YYEKEE (reference sequence). Between the trimmed V and J ends, which lost 7 bases and 1 base, there was a span of 15 bases. The CDR3 contains 14 residues. Time point described: sample taken at primary tumor resection. Samples came from some 71 TRACERx patients with untreated early-stage lung cancer. Unsorted samples of tumor, nontumor lung or frozen PBMC had their whole RNA sequenced. Ten or more counts support this clonotype. With the library built for alpha chains, this beta chain is off target and its frequency is not meaningful.

The input for sequencing was lung tissue, taken at surgery. The sequence derives from a human donor with early-stage non-small cell lung cancer. The chain recombines TRBV5-5 with TRBJ2-7; weak D call: TRBD1 (5 bases). Here the CDR3 reads CASATRTLSYEQYF. CDR3 coding DNA: TGTGCCAGCGCCACCCGGACACTATCCTACGAGCAGTACTTC.